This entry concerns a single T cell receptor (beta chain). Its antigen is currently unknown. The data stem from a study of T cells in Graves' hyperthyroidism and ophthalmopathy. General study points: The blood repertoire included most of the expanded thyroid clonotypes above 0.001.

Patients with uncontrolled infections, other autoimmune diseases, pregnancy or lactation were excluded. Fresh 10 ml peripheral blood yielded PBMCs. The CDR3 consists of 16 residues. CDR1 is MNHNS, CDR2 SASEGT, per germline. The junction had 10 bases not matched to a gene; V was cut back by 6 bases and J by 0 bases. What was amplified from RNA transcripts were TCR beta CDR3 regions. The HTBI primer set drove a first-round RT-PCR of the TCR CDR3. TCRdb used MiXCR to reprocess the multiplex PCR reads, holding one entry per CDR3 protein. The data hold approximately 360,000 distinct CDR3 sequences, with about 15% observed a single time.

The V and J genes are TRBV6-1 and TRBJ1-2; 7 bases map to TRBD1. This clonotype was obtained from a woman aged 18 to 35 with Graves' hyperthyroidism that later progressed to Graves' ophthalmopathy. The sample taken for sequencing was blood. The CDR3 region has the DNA TGTGCCAGCAGCAAACCGCCGGGACAGACTAACTATGGCTACACCTTC. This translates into CASSKPPGQTNYGYTF.